This T cell receptor beta chain derives from a study of shared clonotypes between healthy human individuals. Study-wide results and limits: Sequencing of the sorted subsets was shown by rarefaction to be incomplete despite large depth.

On this clone: Antigen specificity is unknown.

Trimming took off 7 bases at V and 0 bases at J, with 13 bases between the two ends. CDR1 SNHLY and CDR2 FYNNEI come from the germline V gene. The CDR3 is 15 residues long. Sequenced by immunoSEQ multiplex PCR; TCRdb stores in-frame clones only, minus some. The sample carries 2 million to 2.5 million clones, under 95% recorded once. This chain joins TRBV2 and TRBJ2-1; D gene ambiguous. This clonotype originated in a man younger than 30 in good health. Some clones in this sample may be carry-over from other donors' samples. Material for sequencing was naive CD4+ T cells from PBMCs. Regarding subset: CD45RA+ positively selected. CDR3 DNA sequence: TGTGCCAGCATAAAGACCCCGAGCTCCTACAATGAGCAGTTCTTC. Amino acids: CASIKTPSSYNEQFF. The full variable domain, rest sourced from reference TRBV2 and TRBJ2-1, is EPEVTQTPSHQVTQMGQEVILRCVPISNHLYFYWYRQILGQKVEFLVSFYNNEISEKSEIFDDQFSVERPDGSNFTLKIRSTKLEDSAMYFCASIKTPSSYNEQFFGPGTRLTVL.